Listed below are T cell receptor beta chains from one sample, sequenced in a study of shared clonotypes between healthy human individuals. This table comes from immunoSEQ multiplex PCR, and its TCRdb copy is limited to in-frame clones, with some not included. This table has about 470,000 clones, 75% to 85% appearing once. Sequencing was done on a sample of PBMCs. The source is a woman aged 40 to 50 in good health. Some clones in this sample may be carry-over from other donors' samples. The CDR3 runs from the conserved cysteine through the conserved F or W. The D gene is left open where the match is weak. Clone size is given for some rows only: seen once, a few or many times, or a class if the clone is expanded.

clone size: -
J gene: TRBJ2-5
D gene: -
V gene: TRBV30
CDR3 protein: CAWSSGSETQYF
CDR3 DNA: TGTGCCTGGAGTTCAGGGTCCGAGACCCAGTACTTC

clone size: -
J gene: TRBJ2-7
D gene: TRBD1
V gene: TRBV6-5
CDR3 protein: CASRNTGVGTYEQYF
CDR3 DNA: TGTGCCAGCAGAAACACAGGGGTCGGTACCTACGAGCAGTACTTC

clone size: -
J gene: TRBJ1-6
D gene: -
V gene: TRBV7-7
CDR3 protein: CASSLGLAVKGVRSPLHF
CDR3 DNA: TGTGCTAGCAGCTTAGGCCTAGCGGTGAAGGGGGTTCGGTCACCCCTCCACTTT

clone size: -
J gene: TRBJ2-7
D gene: -
V gene: TRBV6-1
CDR3 protein: CASSEGFEQYF
CDR3 DNA: TGTGCCAGCAGTGAGGGTTTTGAGCAGTACTTC

clone size: few
J gene: TRBJ2-5
D gene: -
V gene: TRBV27
CDR3 protein: CASSLRFQETQYF
CDR3 DNA: TGTGCCAGCAGTTTAAGATTCCAAGAGACCCAGTACTTC

clone size: -
J gene: TRBJ2-7
D gene: -
V gene: TRBV7-9
CDR3 protein: CASSLGTAYYEQYF
CDR3 DNA: TGTGCCAGCAGCTTAGGGACAGCCTACTACGAGCAGTACTTC

clone size: -
J gene: TRBJ2-1
D gene: TRBD1
V gene: TRBV5-6
CDR3 protein: CASSFDRVDNEQFF
CDR3 DNA: TGTGCCAGCAGCTTCGACAGGGTCGACAATGAGCAGTTCTTC

clone size: -
J gene: TRBJ1-2
D gene: -
V gene: TRBV9
CDR3 protein: CASSVGQGNYGYTF
CDR3 DNA: TGTGCCAGCAGCGTAGGGCAGGGGAACTATGGCTACACCTTC

clone size: -
J gene: TRBJ2-5
D gene: -
V gene: TRBV4-1
CDR3 protein: CASSQDWDQETQYF
CDR3 DNA: TGCGCCAGCAGCCAAGATTGGGATCAAGAGACCCAGTACTTC

clone size: -
J gene: TRBJ1-5
D gene: -
V gene: TRBV30
CDR3 protein: CAWSVPGFDSQPQHF
CDR3 DNA: TGTGCCTGGAGTGTACCAGGGTTCGATTCTCAGCCCCAGCATTTT

clone size: -
J gene: TRBJ1-1
D gene: -
V gene: TRBV9
CDR3 protein: CASSAPQGLDTEAFF
CDR3 DNA: TGTGCCAGCAGCGCCCCACAGGGTTTGGACACTGAAGCTTTCTTT

clone size: -
J gene: TRBJ1-2
D gene: -
V gene: TRBV19
CDR3 protein: CASSIRTDLGYTF
CDR3 DNA: TGTGCCAGTAGTATCAGGACGGATCTGGGCTACACCTTC

clone size: -
J gene: TRBJ2-3
D gene: -
V gene: TRBV6-1
CDR3 protein: CASSLTGQGVQYF
CDR3 DNA: TGTGCCAGCAGCCTAACGGGGCAAGGCGTTCAGTATTTT

clone size: -
J gene: TRBJ2-1
D gene: TRBD2
V gene: TRBV28
CDR3 protein: CASSLYGTSGINEQFF
CDR3 DNA: TGTGCCAGCAGTTTATATGGGACTAGCGGAATCAATGAGCAGTTCTTC

clone size: once
J gene: TRBJ2-2
D gene: -
V gene: TRBV6-6
CDR3 protein: CASSYPGSLTGELFF
CDR3 DNA: TGTGCCAGCAGTTACCCCGGGAGTCTCACCGGGGAGCTGTTTTTT

clone size: once
J gene: TRBJ1-2
D gene: -
V gene: TRBV7-2
CDR3 protein: CASSLAFGAVYGYTF
CDR3 DNA: TGTGCCAGCAGCTTAGCCTTTGGGGCAGTCTATGGCTACACCTTC

clone size: -
J gene: TRBJ2-7
D gene: -
V gene: TRBV6-4
CDR3 protein: CASNGGGYEQYF
CDR3 DNA: TGTGCCAGCAATGGAGGGGGTTACGAGCAGTACTTC

clone size: few
J gene: TRBJ2-5
D gene: -
V gene: TRBV18
CDR3 protein: CASSPSGTETQYF
CDR3 DNA: TGTGCCAGCTCACCTAGCGGCACGGAGACCCAGTACTTC

clone size: -
J gene: TRBJ2-7
D gene: -
V gene: TRBV6-1
CDR3 protein: CASKPQLSAYEQYF
CDR3 DNA: TGTGCCAGCAAACCGCAGTTATCCGCCTACGAGCAGTACTTC

clone size: -
J gene: TRBJ1-2
D gene: -
V gene: TRBV19
CDR3 protein: CASRRGLPNYGYTF
CDR3 DNA: TGTGCCAGTAGAAGGGGACTTCCTAACTATGGCTACACCTTC

clone size: -
J gene: TRBJ2-7
D gene: TRBD2
V gene: TRBV5-6
CDR3 protein: CASSLAGGSGAEQYF
CDR3 DNA: TGTGCCAGCAGCTTGGCGGGCGGGAGTGGAGCCGAGCAGTACTTC

clone size: -
J gene: TRBJ2-3
D gene: -
V gene: TRBV29-1
CDR3 protein: CSGDLGGTDTQYF
CDR3 DNA: TGCAGCGGGGACCTAGGGGGCACAGATACGCAGTATTTT

clone size: once
J gene: TRBJ2-3
D gene: TRBD2
V gene: TRBV6-4
CDR3 protein: CASSETGGSTDTQYF
CDR3 DNA: TGTGCCAGCAGTGAAACGGGAGGAAGCACAGATACGCAGTATTTT